This T cell receptor beta chain was found in a study of neurological immune-mediated disorders. TCRdb itself ran the 5' RACE reads through MiXCR, one entry per CDR3 protein. This table holds some 38,000 distinct CDR3 sequences, 3.5% to 4% found once. This clonotype was found many times. Germline CDR1 and CDR2: SGDLS and YYNGEE. Unmatched junction bases numbered 7, after V lost 3 bases and J lost 4 bases. This CDR3 is 17 amino acids long. Sequenced sample: PBMCs. V usage is TRBV9 and J usage is TRBJ2-1, with TRBD2 identical over 13 bases. This receptor was identified in a man aged 25 to 40 with multiple sclerosis. The CDR3 is CASSAGTSGVWYNEQFF. For the CDR3, the DNA is TGTGCCAGCAGCGCGGGGACTAGCGGGGTCTGGTACAATGAGCAGTTCTTC.